What follows are 11 T cell receptor beta chains derived from one specimen sequenced in a study of cytomegalovirus exposure and HLA in healthy donors. PCR was performed using 60 Vbeta and 13 Jbeta primers. Sequencing was performed with immunoSEQ multiplex PCR; in TCRdb, only in-frame clones are kept and a portion is missing. The table records around 140,000 clones, roughly 74% of them present only once. Sequencing was done on a sample of PBMCs. Receptors were obtained from a middle-aged man in good health and CMV-seronegative.

This clone occurred once. The rearrangement joins TRBV14 to TRBJ2-7, with D maybe TRBD2 (6 bases). The V gene lost 1 base and the J gene lost 4 bases, with 11 bases spanning the gap. The CDR3 is made up of 14 amino acids. Germline assignment: CDR1 SGHDN and CDR2 FVKESK. For the CDR3, the DNA is TGTGCCAGCAGCCAAGGGATGGGGGGATACGAGCAGTACTTC. It is translated as CASSQGMGGYEQYF.

This chain uses TRBV11-2 with TRBJ2-7; D perhaps matches TRBD1 (6 bases). In germline, CDR1 is SGHAT, CDR2 FQNNGV. The CDR3 length is 12 residues. The V and J ends lost 8 bases and 0 bases respectively, with 8 bases between them. In DNA, the CDR3 is TGTGCCAGCCACAGGGACTCCTACGAGCAGTACTTC. Protein product: CASHRDSYEQYF.

This sequence joins TRBV11-1 and TRBJ1-4; TRBD1 aligns across 7 bases. The germline CDR1 and CDR2 sequences are SGHAT and FQDESV (reference sequence). V trimming: 5 bases; J trimming: 12 bases; junction bases outside the gene matches: 6. CDR3 length: 12 amino acids. The DNA for the CDR3 is TGTGCCAGCAGCCACCGAACAGGGGAACTGTTTTTT. It translates to CASSHRTGELFF.

A few counts support this clone. The V call is TRBV28, the J call TRBJ1-4; D unresolved. This CDR3 spans 14 amino acids. Germline CDR1 MDHEN, CDR2 SYDVKM. V gave up 6 bases and J gave up 0 bases, with 8 bases separating them. CDR3 DNA sequence: TGTGCCAGCAGGTACAGTCCAACTAATGAAAAACTGTTTTTT. Its translation is CASRYSPTNEKLFF.

The V call is TRBV6-5, the J call TRBJ1-2, with D hard to call. This CDR3 comprises 15 residues. V was trimmed by 1 base and J by 7 bases, leaving 16 bases between them. From germline, CDR1 is MNHEY and CDR2 SVGAGI. CDR3 in amino acids: CASSYFSWGGRGYTF. CDR3 sequence (DNA): TGTGCCAGCAGTTACTTCTCGTGGGGAGGGCGTGGCTACACCTTC.

The chain combines TRBV19 with TRBJ2-4; TRBD2 matches at 7 bases. The germline gives CDR1 LNHDA, CDR2 SQIVND (reference sequence). V lost 4 bases and J lost 9; bases outside the gene matches: 9. The CDR3 runs to 14 residues. CDR3 in DNA: TGTGCCAGTAGTAAGGTGGAGGGAGGGAGCATTCAGTACTTC. Protein sequence: CASSKVEGGSIQYF.

The chain employs TRBV18 and TRBJ1-1; TRBD1 is a possible D gene (6 bases). The CDR3 sequence is 21 residues long. V dropped 6 bases and J dropped 4 bases, with 36 bases sitting between them. From germline, CDR1 is KGHSH and CDR2 LQKENI. The CDR3 sequence: CASSQVPIGIGGRWSRTEAFF. CDR3 DNA sequence: TGTGCCAGCTCCCAGGTCCCGATCGGTATAGGGGGAAGATGGAGTCGCACTGAAGCTTTCTTT.

The genes are TRBV9 and TRBJ2-1, with TRBD2 identical over 11 bases. Germline loops: CDR1 SGDLS, CDR2 YYNGEE. The CDR3 loop spans 20 amino acids. The trim removed 0 bases at V and 0 bases at J, leaving 11 bases unmatched. In nucleotides, the CDR3 is TGTGCCAGCAGCGTAGGGACTAGCGGGCGAATTTCGAGCTCCTACAATGAGCAGTTCTTC. This sequence encodes CASSVGTSGRISSSYNEQFF.

The chain carries TRBV5-4 and TRBJ2-4; tentative D call: TRBD2 (6 bases). Between the trimmed V and J ends, which lost 1 base and 3 bases, there was a span of 8 bases. CDR1 and CDR2 (germline): SGHNT, YYREEE (reference sequence). The CDR3 is made up of 14 amino acids. CDR3 sequence (DNA): TGTGCCAGCAGCTTGTGGGGGGACAAAAACATTCAGTACTTC. Residues: CASSLWGDKNIQYF.

The V gene is TRBV10-2, the J gene TRBJ1-4, with TRBD1 identical over 7 bases. The germline gives CDR1 WSHSY, CDR2 SAAADI. With V trimmed by 2 bases and J by 11 bases, 8 bases remained unmatched. This CDR3 comprises 14 residues. In DNA form, the CDR3 reads TGCGCCAGCAGTGAGCCCCACAGGGGTGGGAAACTGTTTTTT. It translates to CASSEPHRGGKLFF.

The chain combines TRBV5-5 with TRBJ2-1; 9 bases fit TRBD1. The J segment lost 5 bases and the V segment lost 3 bases, leaving 6 bases of the junction unmatched. The CDR3 has 15 residues. Germline V gene data show CDR1 as SGHKS and CDR2 as YYEKEE (reference sequence). DNA for the CDR3: TGTGCCAGCAGCTACCCGGGACAGGGACACAATGAGCAGTTCTTC. Its translation is CASSYPGQGHNEQFF.